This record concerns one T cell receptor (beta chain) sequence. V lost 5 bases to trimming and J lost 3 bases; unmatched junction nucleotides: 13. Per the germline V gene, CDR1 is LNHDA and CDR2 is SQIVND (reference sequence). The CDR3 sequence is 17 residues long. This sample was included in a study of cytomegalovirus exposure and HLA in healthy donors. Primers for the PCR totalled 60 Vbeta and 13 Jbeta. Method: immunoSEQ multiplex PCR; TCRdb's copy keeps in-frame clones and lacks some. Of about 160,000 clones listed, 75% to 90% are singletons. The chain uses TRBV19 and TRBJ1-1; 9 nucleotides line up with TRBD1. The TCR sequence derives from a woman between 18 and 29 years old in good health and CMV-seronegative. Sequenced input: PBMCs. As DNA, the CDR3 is TGTGCCAGTAGTTCCCGGGACAGGGCAATGGGGGACACTGAAGCTTTCTTT. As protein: CASSSRDRAMGDTEAFF.